The rows below give T cell receptor beta chains drawn from one sample of a study of T cells in Graves' hyperthyroidism and ophthalmopathy. Using its own MiXCR run on the multiplex PCR reads, TCRdb lists one record per CDR3 protein. The sample records approximately 700,000 distinct CDR3 sequences, about 45% being singletons. Sequenced sample: peripheral blood or thyroid tissue (not recorded which). The receptors originated from an adult man with Graves' disease, either hyperthyroidism or ophthalmopathy (not recorded which). Each CDR3 is given with its conserved first and last residue. A D gene is named only where the DNA matches it firmly. Only some rows state a clone size, as once, few, many or a class for expanded clones.

CDR3: CASNPTGRRYEQYF
DNA: TGTGCCAGCAACCCGACTGGACGGAGATACGAGCAGTACTTC
V: TRBV6-5
J: TRBJ2-7
D: NA
size: NA

CDR3: CASSQLAGGEETQYF
DNA: TGTGCCAGTTCCCAACTAGCGGGAGGTGAAGAGACCCAGTACTTC
V: TRBV19
J: TRBJ2-5
D: TRBD2
size: NA

CDR3: CASSLGGGGAEAFF
DNA: TGTGCCAGCAGCTTAGGGGGGGGGGGCGCTGAAGCTTTCTTT
V: TRBV7-4
J: TRBJ1-1
D: NA
size: NA

CDR3: CASSQEAGPNTGELFF
DNA: TGTGCCAGCAGCCAAGAGGCGGGACCGAACACCGGGGAGCTGTTTTTT
V: TRBV7-3
J: TRBJ2-2
D: NA
size: few

CDR3: CASSIRTATSGANVLTF
DNA: TGTGCCAGCAGCATTCGGACGGCCACCTCTGGGGCCAACGTCCTGACTTTC
V: TRBV7-1
J: TRBJ2-6
D: NA
size: once

CDR3: CASWTGLETQYF
DNA: TGTGCCAGCTGGACAGGTCTCGAGACCCAGTACTTC
V: TRBV2
J: TRBJ2-5
D: TRBD1
size: NA

CDR3: CAIERNTEAFF
DNA: TGTGCCATAGAGAGGAACACTGAAGCTTTCTTT
V: TRBV7-6
J: TRBJ1-1
D: NA
size: many

CDR3: CASSPQSSNQPQHF
DNA: TGTGCCAGCAGCCCCCAGAGTAGCAATCAGCCCCAGCATTTT
V: TRBV10-3
J: TRBJ1-5
D: NA
size: many

CDR3: CASRPTGGGVGSQPQHF
DNA: TGTGCCAGCAGACCGACAGGAGGTGGGGTAGGCAGTCAGCCCCAGCATTTT
V: TRBV2
J: TRBJ1-5
D: NA
size: many

CDR3: CSVVGRVAFF
DNA: TGCAGCGTTGTTGGGCGGGTAGCTTTCTTT
V: TRBV29-1
J: TRBJ1-1
D: NA
size: many

CDR3: CSFTRDTLAFF
DNA: TGCAGCTTCACCCGGGACACCCTGGCTTTCTTT
V: TRBV29-1
J: TRBJ1-1
D: NA
size: NA

CDR3: CASSITWSPMNTEAFF
DNA: TGTGCCAGTAGTATAACCTGGTCCCCCATGAACACTGAAGCTTTCTTT
V: TRBV19
J: TRBJ1-1
D: NA
size: few

CDR3: CASSLVREGEAFF
DNA: TGCGCCAGCAGCTTGGTCAGGGAGGGTGAAGCTTTCTTT
V: TRBV5-1
J: TRBJ1-1
D: NA
size: NA

CDR3: CASSLWDLGEKLFF
DNA: TGTGCCAGCAGTTTATGGGACCTAGGGGAAAAACTGTTTTTT
V: TRBV2
J: TRBJ1-4
D: NA
size: once

CDR3: CASSKRGGTYEQYF
DNA: TGTGCCAGCAGCAAGAGAGGGGGCACCTACGAGCAGTACTTC
V: TRBV6-1
J: TRBJ2-7
D: TRBD1
size: NA

CDR3: CASARQGRETQYF
DNA: TGCGCCAGCGCTAGACAGGGTCGGGAGACCCAGTACTTC
V: TRBV5-1
J: TRBJ2-5
D: TRBD1
size: many

CDR3: CATSDFPDGGNQPQHF
DNA: TGTGCCACCAGTGATTTCCCGGACGGGGGGAATCAGCCCCAGCATTTT
V: TRBV24-1
J: TRBJ1-5
D: NA
size: NA

CDR3: CASSQGGTVETQYF
DNA: TGTGCCAGCAGCCAAGGGGGGACCGTCGAGACCCAGTACTTC
V: TRBV7-3
J: TRBJ2-5
D: NA
size: many

CDR3: CASRMGLAEETQYF
DNA: TGTGCCAGCAGAATGGGACTAGCGGAAGAGACCCAGTACTTC
V: TRBV2
J: TRBJ2-5
D: TRBD2
size: few

CDR3: CATSDLSRTVGYTF
DNA: TGTGCCACCAGTGATTTAAGCAGGACGGTCGGCTACACCTTC
V: TRBV24-1
J: TRBJ1-2
D: NA
size: many

CDR3: CASSLSQRGLETQHF
DNA: TGTGCCAGCAGCTTAAGCCAGCGGGGGCTGGAGACCCAGCATTTT
V: TRBV7-9
J: TRBJ1-5
D: NA
size: NA

CDR3: CASSLGDSAYEQYF
DNA: TGCGCCAGCAGCTTAGGGGACAGCGCCTACGAGCAGTACTTC
V: TRBV5-1
J: TRBJ2-7
D: TRBD1
size: many